This TCR beta chain was recovered during a study of neurological immune-mediated disorders. Broader study findings: Falling below healthy controls, multiple sclerosis showed the least TCR clonal expansion, while HTLV-1-associated myelopathy showed the most. No CDR3 amino acid sequences were shared by expanded clones across subjects, suggesting private repertoires in all groups.

This clonotype has at least ten counts. Its antigen is undetermined. Time point specified: longitudinal time-point 3. It was from 2 million PBMCs stored at -80 C that the unsorted libraries were obtained. 5'RACE generated cDNA with 10-nucleotide random UMIs. TCRdb re-derived calls from the 5' RACE reads in MiXCR, one entry per CDR3 protein. The table shows approximately 48,000 distinct CDR3 sequences, with 9.5% to 15% occurring only once. The sequence came from a male donor with HTLV-1-associated myelopathy (HAM/TSP). Sequencing was done on a sample of PBMCs.

The CDR3, as DNA: TGCAGTGCTCGTCCGGGGGCCGGGGCAGATACGCAGTATTTT. Protein: CSARPGAGADTQYF. The genes are TRBV20-1 and TRBJ2-3, with D perhaps TRBD1 or TRBD2 (6 bases each). V gave up 5 bases and J gave up 4 bases, with 16 bases separating them. The CDR3 has 14 amino acids. Per the germline V gene, CDR1 is DFQATT and CDR2 is SNEGSKA (reference sequence).